This TCR beta chain emerged from a study of shared clonotypes between healthy human individuals. Produced via immunoSEQ multiplex PCR; TCRdb's table is partial and in-frame only. This sample has about 2.4 million clones, with under 95% found just once. The ends lost 3 bases at V and 7 bases at J; junction bases unmatched: 10. Germline loops: CDR1 SGHTA, CDR2 FQGNSA. There are 15 residues in the CDR3. Note on this clone: Antigen specificity is unknown.

Study results and caveats: Shared across a few donors were roughly 5% of the naive CD4 clonotypes.

The chain carries TRBV7-2 and TRBJ2-7; TRBD2 agrees at 9 bases. The sequence derives from a young man in good health. Some clones in this sample may be carry-over from other donors' samples. The sample comprised naive CD4+ T cells from PBMCs. Subset noted: CD45RA+ positively selected. The CDR3 region has the DNA TGTGCCAGCAGCTTCTTCGGGACTAGCCCGAGAGAGCAGTACTTC. Amino acids: CASSFFGTSPREQYF.